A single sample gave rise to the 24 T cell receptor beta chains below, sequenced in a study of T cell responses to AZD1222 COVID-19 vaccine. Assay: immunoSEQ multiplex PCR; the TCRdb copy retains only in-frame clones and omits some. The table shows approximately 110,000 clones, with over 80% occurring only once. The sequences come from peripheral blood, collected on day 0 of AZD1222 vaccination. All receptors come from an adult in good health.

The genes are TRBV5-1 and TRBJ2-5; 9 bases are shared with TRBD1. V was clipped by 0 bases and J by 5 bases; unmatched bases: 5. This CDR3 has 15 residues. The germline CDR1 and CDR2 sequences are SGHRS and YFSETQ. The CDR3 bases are TGCGCCAGCAGCTTGGTGGGACAGGGAAGTGAGACCCAGTACTTC. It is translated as CASSLVGQGSETQYF.

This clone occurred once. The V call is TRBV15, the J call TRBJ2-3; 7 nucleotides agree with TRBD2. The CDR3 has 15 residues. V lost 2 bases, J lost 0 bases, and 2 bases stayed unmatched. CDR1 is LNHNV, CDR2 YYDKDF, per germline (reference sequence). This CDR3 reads CATSRSSGSTDTQYF. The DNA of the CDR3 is TGTGCCACCAGCAGATCTAGCGGTAGCACAGATACGCAGTATTTT.

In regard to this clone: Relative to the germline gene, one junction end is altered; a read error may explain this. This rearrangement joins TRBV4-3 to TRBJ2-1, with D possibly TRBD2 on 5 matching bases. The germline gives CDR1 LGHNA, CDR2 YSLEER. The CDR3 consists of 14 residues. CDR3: CASSPASSHNEQFF. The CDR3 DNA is TGCGCCAGCAGCCCTGCTAGCTCCCACAATGAGCAGTTCTTC.

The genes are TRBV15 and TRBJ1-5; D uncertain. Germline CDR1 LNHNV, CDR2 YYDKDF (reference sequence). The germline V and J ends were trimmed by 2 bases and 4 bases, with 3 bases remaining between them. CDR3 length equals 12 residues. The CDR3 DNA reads TGTGCCACCAGCAGACCTAATCAGCCCCAGCATTTT. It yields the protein CATSRPNQPQHF.

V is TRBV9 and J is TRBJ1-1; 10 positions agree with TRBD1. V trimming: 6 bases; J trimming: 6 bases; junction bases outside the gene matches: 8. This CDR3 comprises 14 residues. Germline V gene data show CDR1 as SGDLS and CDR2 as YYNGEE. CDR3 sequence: CASTGDRGRSEAFF. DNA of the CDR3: TGTGCCAGCACGGGAGACAGGGGGCGATCTGAAGCTTTCTTT.

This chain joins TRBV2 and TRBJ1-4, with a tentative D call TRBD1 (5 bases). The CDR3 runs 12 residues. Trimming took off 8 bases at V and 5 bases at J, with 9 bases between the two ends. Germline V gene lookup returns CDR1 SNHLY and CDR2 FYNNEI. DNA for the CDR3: TGTGCCAGCTCGGGGCAGAATGAAAAACTGTTTTTT. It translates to CASSGQNEKLFF.

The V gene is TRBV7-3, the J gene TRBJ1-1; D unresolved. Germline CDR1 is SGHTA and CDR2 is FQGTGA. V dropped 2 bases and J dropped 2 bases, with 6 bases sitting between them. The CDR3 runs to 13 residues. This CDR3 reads CASSLYYNTEAFF. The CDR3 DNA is TGTGCCAGCAGCTTATACTATAACACTGAAGCTTTCTTT. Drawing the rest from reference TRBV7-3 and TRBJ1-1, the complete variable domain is GAGVSQTPSNKVTEKGKYVELRCDPISGHTALYWYRQSLGQGPEFLIYFQGTGAADDSGLPNDRFFAVRPEGSVSTLKIQRTERGDSAVYLCASSLYYNTEAFFGQGTRLTVV.

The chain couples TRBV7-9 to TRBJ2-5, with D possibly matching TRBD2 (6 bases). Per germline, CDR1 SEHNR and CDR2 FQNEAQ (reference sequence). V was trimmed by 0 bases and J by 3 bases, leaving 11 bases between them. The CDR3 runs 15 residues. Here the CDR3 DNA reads TGTGCCAGCAGCTTAGCGGTAGCGGAGAAAGAGACCCAGTACTTC. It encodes CASSLAVAEKETQYF.

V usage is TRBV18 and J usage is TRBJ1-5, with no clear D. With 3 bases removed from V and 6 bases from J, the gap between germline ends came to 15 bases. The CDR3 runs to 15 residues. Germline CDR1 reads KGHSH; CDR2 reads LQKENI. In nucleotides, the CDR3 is TGTGCCAGCTCACCTTGGGCAGCAGACACTCAGCCCCAGCATTTT. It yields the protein CASSPWAADTQPQHF.

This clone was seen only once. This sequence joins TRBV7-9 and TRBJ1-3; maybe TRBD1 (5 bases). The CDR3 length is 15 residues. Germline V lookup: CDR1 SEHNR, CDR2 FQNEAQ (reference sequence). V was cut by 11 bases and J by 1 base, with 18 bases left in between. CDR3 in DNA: TGTGCCGCTGGCCGGGGGTTGACGTCTGGAAACACCATATATTTT. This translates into CAAGRGLTSGNTIYF.

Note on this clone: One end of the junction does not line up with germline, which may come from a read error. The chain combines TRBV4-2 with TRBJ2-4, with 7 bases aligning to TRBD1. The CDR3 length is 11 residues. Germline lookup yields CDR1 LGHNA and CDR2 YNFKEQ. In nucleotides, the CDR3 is TGTGCCAGCAGCCAAGAGGGACAGACTATGTTC. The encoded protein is CASSQEGQTMF.

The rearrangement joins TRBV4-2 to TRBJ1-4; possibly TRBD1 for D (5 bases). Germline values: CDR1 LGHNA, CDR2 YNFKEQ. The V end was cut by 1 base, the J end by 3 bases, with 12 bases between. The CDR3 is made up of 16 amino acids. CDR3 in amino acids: CASSQATGTSNEKLFF. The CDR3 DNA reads TGTGCCAGCAGCCAAGCAACCGGGACCTCTAATGAAAAACTGTTTTTT.

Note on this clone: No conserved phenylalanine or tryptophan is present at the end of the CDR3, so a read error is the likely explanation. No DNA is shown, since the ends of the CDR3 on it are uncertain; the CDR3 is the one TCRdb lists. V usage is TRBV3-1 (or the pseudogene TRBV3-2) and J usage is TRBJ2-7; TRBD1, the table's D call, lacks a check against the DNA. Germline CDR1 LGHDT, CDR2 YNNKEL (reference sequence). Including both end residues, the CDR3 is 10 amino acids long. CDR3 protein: CASSYRQDFL.

CDR3 amino acids: CASSQDRQSYFYGYTF. CDR3 coding DNA: TGTGCCAGCAGCCAGGACAGGCAAAGTTACTTCTATGGCTACACCTTC. The V and J genes are TRBV6-2 or TRBV6-3 and TRBJ1-2, with 7 bases matching TRBD1. There are 16 residues in the CDR3. V gave up 6 bases and J gave up 4 bases; unmatched junction bases: 14. Germline CDR1 reads MNHEY; CDR2 reads SVGEGT.

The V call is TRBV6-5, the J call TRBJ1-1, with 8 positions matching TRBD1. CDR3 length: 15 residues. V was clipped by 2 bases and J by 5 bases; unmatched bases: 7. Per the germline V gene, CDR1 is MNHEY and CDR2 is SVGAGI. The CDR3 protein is CASSYRQGARTEAFF. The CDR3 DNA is TGTGCCAGCAGTTACCGTCAGGGGGCGAGGACTGAAGCTTTCTTT.

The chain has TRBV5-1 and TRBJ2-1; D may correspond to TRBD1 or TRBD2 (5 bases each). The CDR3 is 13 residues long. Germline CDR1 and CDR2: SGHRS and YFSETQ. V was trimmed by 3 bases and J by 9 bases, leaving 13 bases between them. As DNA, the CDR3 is TGCGCCAGCAGCTGGGGGAGTGTGGGTGAGCAGTTCTTC. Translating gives CASSWGSVGEQFF.

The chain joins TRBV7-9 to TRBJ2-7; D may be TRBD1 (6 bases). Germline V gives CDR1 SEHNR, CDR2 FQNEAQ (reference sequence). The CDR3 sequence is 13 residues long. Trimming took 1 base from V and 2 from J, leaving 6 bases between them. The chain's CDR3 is CASSLGDTYEQYF. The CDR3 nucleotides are TGTGCCAGCAGCTTAGGGGACACCTACGAGCAGTACTTC.

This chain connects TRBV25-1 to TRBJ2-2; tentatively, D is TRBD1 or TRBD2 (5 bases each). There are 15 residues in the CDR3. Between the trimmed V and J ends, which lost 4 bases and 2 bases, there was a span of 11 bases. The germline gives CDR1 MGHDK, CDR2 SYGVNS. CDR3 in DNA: TGTGCCAGCAGTGGACGGGACCACAACACCGGGGAGCTGTTTTTT. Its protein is CASSGRDHNTGELFF.

CDR3 in DNA: TGTGCCAGCAGTCGCCAGGAGGTACGGGAAAAACTGTTTTTT. It codes for CASSRQEVREKLFF. The V gene is TRBV6-5, the J gene TRBJ1-4; no reliable D call. The CDR3 extends over 14 amino acids. Trimming left V 5 bases short and J 8 bases short, with 15 bases between. CDR1 MNHEY and CDR2 SVGAGI come from the germline V gene.

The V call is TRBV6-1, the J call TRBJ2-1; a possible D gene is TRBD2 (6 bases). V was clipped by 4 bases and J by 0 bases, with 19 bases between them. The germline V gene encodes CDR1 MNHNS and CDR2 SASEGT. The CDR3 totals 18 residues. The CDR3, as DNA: TGTGCCAGCAGTGGGGGCGGGAAGAGTGGAGTCTCCTACAATGAGCAGTTCTTC. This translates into CASSGGGKSGVSYNEQFF.

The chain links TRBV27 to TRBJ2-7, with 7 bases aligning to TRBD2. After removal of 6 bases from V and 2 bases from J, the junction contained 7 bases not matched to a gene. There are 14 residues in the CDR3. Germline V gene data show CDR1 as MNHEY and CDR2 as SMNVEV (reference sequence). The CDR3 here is CASSNRGLPYEQYF. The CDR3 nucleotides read TGTGCCAGCAGCAATCGGGGACTACCCTACGAGCAGTACTTC.

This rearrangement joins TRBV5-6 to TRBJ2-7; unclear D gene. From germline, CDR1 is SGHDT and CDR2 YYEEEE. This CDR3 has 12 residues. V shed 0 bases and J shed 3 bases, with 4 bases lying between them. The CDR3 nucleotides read TGTGCCAGCAGCTTGGGAGTCTACGAGCAGTACTTC. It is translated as CASSLGVYEQYF.

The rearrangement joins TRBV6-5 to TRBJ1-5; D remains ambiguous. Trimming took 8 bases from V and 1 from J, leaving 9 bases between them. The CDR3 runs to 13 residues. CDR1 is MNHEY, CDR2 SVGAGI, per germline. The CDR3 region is CASASGSNQPQHF. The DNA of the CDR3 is TGTGCCAGCGCCTCGGGAAGCAATCAGCCCCAGCATTTT.

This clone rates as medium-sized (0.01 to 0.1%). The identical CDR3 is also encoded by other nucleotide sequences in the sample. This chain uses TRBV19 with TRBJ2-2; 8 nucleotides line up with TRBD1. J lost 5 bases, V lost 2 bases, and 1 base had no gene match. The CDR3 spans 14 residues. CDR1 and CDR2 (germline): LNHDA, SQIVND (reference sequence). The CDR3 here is CASSIQGATGELFF. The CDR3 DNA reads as TGTGCCAGTAGTATACAGGGGGCGACCGGGGAGCTGTTTTTT.